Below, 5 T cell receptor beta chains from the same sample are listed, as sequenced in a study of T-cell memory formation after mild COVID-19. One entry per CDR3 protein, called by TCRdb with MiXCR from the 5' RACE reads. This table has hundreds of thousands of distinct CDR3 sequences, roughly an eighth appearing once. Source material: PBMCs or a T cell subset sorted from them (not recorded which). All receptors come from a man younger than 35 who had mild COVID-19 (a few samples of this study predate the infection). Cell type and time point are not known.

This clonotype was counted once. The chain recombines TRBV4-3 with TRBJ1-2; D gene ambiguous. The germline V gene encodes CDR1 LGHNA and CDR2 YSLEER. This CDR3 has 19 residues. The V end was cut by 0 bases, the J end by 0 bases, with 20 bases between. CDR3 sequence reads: CASSQEAGRLLWTNYGYTF. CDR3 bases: TGCGCCAGCAGCCAAGAGGCCGGCAGGCTCCTTTGGACTAACTATGGCTACACCTTC.

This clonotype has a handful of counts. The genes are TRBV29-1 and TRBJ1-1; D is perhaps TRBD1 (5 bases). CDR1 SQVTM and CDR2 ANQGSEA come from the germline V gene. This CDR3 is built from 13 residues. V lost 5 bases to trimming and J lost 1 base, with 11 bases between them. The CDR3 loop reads CSVFAGTNTEAFF. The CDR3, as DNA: TGCAGCGTTTTCGCCGGGACGAACACTGAAGCTTTCTTT.

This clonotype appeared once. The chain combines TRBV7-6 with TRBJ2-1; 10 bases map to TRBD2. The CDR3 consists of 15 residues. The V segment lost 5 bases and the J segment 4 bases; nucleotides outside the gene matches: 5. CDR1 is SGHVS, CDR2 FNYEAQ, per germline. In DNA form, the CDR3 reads TGTGCCAGCAGCGTGACTAGCGGGTTGTACAATGAGCAGTTCTTC. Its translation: CASSVTSGLYNEQFF.

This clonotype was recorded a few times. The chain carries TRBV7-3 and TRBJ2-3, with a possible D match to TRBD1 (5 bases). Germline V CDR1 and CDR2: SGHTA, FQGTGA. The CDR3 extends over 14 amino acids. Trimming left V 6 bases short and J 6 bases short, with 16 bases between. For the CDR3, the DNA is TGTGCCAGCAGTCAAGGGGTAGTTGGGGATACGCAGTATTTT. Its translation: CASSQGVVGDTQYF.

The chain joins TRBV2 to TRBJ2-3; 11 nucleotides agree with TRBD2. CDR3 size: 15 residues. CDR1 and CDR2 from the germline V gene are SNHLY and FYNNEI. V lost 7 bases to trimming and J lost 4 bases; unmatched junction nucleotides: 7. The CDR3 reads CASTLTSGDADTQYF. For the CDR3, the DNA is TGTGCCAGCACCCTGACTAGCGGGGACGCAGATACGCAGTATTTT.